This T cell receptor (beta chain) was captured in a study of blood T cells in healthy people across ages. Notes on the study in general: Unsorted PBMC material precluded a definitive naive versus antigen-experienced comparison.

This CDR3 has 12 residues. V was pared by 6 bases and J by 3 bases, with 3 bases of the junction left unmatched. CDR1 is SQVTM, CDR2 ANQGSEA, per germline. Regarding this clonotype: The antigen is unknown.

Researchers report isolating at least 6 million PBMCs per sample. Using a J-beta primer mix together with a sample-barcoded 5' primer, a second PCR was run for roughly 6 to 11 cycles. Every cDNA molecule carried a tag from a template-switch adaptor bearing 12 random nucleotides. Per sample, CDR3-containing paired-end reads numbered at least 2.5 million. TCRdb re-analysed the 5' RACE reads in MiXCR, keeping a single row per CDR3 protein. Of hundreds of thousands of distinct CDR3 sequences listed, 52% are singletons. This clonotype was obtained from a woman older than 75 in good health. The chain has TRBV29-1 and TRBJ1-2; 8 bases map to TRBD1. Sequencing input: blood. The CDR3 region has the DNA TGCAGCGTAGTGGACAGGGACTATGGCTACACCTTC. Its translation: CSVVDRDYGYTF.